This TCR beta chain is drawn from a study of identical twins. Healthy Caucasians alone served as donors. General study findings and limits: Abundant cord blood beta clonotypes carried fewer insertions; memory repertoires showed none. Weaker excess twin sharing was observed in beta out-of-frame sequences. Twin pairs' shared out-of-frame alpha sequences were enriched in low generation probability.

Germline values: CDR1 SQVTM, CDR2 ANQGSEA. V shed 6 bases and J shed 3 bases, with 17 bases lying between them. The length of the CDR3 is 14 residues. TCRdb re-derived calls from the 5' RACE reads in MiXCR, one entry per CDR3 protein. The table records roughly 690,000 distinct CDR3 sequences, approximately 6% of them present only once. This clonotype appeared many times. Its cognate antigen is unknown. V and J are TRBV29-1 and TRBJ1-1, with D possibly matching TRBD1 (6 bases). This TCR was recovered from a man between 18 and 29 years old in good health. Sample: naive T cells sorted from blood. The CDR3 DNA sequence: TGCAGCGTGAGGGAAAGGGGGGAATACACTGAAGCTTTCTTT. It codes for CSVRERGEYTEAFF.